This T cell receptor (beta chain) emerged from a study of blood T cell repertoires in COVID-19. Study-wide context: The samples span acute and convalescent COVID-19 from the United States, Italy and Spain. Sample material is recorded as cDNA or gDNA derived from T cells, B-cell-depleted T cells, or PBMCs.

Only one count was recorded for this clone. Sequencing was performed with immunoSEQ multiplex PCR; in TCRdb, only in-frame clones are kept and a portion is missing. The table has some 150,000 clones, around 83% seen once. This CDR3 comprises 14 residues. J was trimmed by 3 bases and V by 0 bases; bases with no gene match: 1. From germline, CDR1 is SGHRS and CDR2 YFSETQ. Sequencing was performed on peripheral blood. This TCR derives from a woman older than 75 in a cohort sampled during active or convalescent COVID-19. The genes are TRBV5-1 and TRBJ1-1; 8 bases are shared with TRBD1. The CDR3 sequence: CASSLARGHTEAFF. CDR3 DNA sequence: TGCGCCAGCAGCTTGGCCAGGGGGCACACTGAAGCTTTCTTT.